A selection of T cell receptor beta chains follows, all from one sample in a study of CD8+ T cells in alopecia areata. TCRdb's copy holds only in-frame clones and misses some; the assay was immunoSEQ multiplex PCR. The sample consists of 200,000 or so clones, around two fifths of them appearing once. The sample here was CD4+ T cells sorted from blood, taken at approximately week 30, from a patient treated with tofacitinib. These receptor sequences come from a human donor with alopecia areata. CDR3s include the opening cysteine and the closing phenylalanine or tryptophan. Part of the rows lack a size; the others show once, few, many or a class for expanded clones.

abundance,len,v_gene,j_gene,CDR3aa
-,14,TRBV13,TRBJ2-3,CASSLLGGTDTQYF
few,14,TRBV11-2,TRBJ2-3,CASSPGQSTDTQYF
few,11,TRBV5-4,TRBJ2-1,CASSLYNEQFF
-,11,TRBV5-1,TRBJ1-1,CASSRNTEAFF
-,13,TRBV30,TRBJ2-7,CAWNAGTNYEQYF
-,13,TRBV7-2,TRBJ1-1,CASSLYRGTEAFF
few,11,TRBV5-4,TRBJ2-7,CAFASGYEQYF
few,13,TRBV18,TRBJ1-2,CASSPEGYDGYTF
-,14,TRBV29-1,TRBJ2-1,CSAPGHRSYNEQFF
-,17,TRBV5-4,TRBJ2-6,CASSPMTGNSGANVLTF
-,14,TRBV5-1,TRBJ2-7,CASSFYRSSYEQYF
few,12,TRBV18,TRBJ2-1,CASSLTSFEEFF
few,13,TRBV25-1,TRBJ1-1,CASTKGGPTEAFF
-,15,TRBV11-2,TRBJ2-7,CASSHLGQKFYEQYF
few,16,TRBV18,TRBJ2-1,CASSSQGGGLLDEQFF
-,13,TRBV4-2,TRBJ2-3,CASSQDRTDTQYF
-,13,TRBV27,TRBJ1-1,CASSLGQYTEAFF
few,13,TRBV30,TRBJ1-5,CAWSSDRVQPQHF
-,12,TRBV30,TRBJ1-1,CAWSWKNTEAFF
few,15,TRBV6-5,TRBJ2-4,CASSYSKGTKNIQYF
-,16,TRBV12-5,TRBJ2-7,CASGLVIAGTAYEQYF
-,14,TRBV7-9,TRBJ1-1,CASSSGTPNTEAFF
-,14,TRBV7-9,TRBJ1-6,CASSLEAGRSPLHF
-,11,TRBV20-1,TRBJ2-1,CSAWTGNEQFF
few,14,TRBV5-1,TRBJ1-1,CASSLEAPNTEAFF